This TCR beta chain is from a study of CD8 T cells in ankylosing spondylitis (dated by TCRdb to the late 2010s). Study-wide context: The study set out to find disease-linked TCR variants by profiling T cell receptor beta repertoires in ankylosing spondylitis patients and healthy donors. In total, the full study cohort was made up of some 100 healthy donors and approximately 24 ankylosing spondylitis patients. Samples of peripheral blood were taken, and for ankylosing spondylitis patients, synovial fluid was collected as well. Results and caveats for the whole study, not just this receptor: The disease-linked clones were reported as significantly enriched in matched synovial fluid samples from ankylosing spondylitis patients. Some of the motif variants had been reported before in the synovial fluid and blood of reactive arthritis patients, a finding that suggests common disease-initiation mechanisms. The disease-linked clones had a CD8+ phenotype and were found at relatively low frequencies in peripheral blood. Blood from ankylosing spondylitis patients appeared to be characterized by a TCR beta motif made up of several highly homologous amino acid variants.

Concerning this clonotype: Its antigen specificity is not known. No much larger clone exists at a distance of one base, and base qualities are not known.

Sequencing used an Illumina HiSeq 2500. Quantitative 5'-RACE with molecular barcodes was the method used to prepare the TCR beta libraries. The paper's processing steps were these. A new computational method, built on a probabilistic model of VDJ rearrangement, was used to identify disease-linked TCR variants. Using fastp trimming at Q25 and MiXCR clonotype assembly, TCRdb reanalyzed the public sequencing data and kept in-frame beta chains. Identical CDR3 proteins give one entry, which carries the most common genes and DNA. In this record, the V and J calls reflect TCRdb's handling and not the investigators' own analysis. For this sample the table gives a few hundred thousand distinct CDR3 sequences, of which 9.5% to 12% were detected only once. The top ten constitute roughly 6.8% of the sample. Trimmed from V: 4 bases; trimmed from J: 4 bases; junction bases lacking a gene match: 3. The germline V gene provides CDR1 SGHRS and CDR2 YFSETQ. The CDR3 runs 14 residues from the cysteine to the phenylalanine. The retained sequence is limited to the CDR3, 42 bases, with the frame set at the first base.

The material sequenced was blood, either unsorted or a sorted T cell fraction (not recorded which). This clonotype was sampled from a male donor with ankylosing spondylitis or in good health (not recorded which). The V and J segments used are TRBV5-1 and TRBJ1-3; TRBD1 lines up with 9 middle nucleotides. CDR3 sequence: CASSIGTGGNTIYF. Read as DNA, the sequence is TGCGCCAGCAGCATTGGGACAGGGGGAAACACCATATATTTT.